Listed here are 8 T cell receptor beta chains from one sample, sequenced in a study of cytomegalovirus exposure and HLA in healthy donors (dated by TCRdb to the late 2010s). The method behind the library was the immunoSEQ multiplex PCR assay. For the multiplex PCR, a mixture combining 60 forward primers for TCR Vbeta segments and 13 reverse primers for TCR Jbeta segments was used. Here the immuneACCESS table is served through TCRdb, limited to in-frame sequences with V and J called. Missing clones are a known gap in these copies; in checked studies unresolved V genes cover under half, and the rest lacks a known reason. This sample gives approximately 160,000 clones in total; 76% of them show up just once. The ten largest clones take up 0.6% to 0.95% of the sample. Sequenced sample: PBMCs. The origin of the receptors is a female donor in good health and CMV-seronegative.

CDR3 protein: CASSLRNMNTEAFF. The DNA for the CDR3 is TGTGCCAGCAGCTTGCGGAACATGAACACTGAAGCTTTCTTT. The chain has TRBV7-9 and TRBJ1-1; D is unresolved. The CDR3 extends over 14 amino acids. Germline V gene data show CDR1 as SEHNR and CDR2 as FQNEAQ (reference sequence). Trimming took off 3 bases at V and 0 bases at J, with 8 bases between the two ends.

V gene TRBV4-1 combines with J gene TRBJ2-6; D perhaps matches TRBD1 (6 bases). This CDR3 comprises 17 residues. Trimming left V 1 base short and J 0 bases short, with 10 bases between. From germline, CDR1 is MGHRA and CDR2 YSYEKL. The CDR3 reads CASSQVWTASGANVLTF. The CDR3 nucleotides read TGCGCCAGCAGCCAAGTGTGGACAGCCTCTGGGGCCAACGTCCTGACTTTC.

This clone has only a few counts. The chain uses TRBV27 and TRBJ1-2, with D tentatively TRBD1 (5 bases). CDR1 is MNHEY and CDR2 is SMNVEV in the germline V gene (reference sequence). With 5 bases removed from V and 4 bases from J, the gap between germline ends came to 11 bases. The CDR3 contains 13 residues. The CDR3 region has the DNA TGTGCCAGCAGTACGGGAGGGGTCTATGGCTACACCTTC. It codes for CASSTGGVYGYTF.

CDR3 DNA: TGCGCCAGCAGCCCTCCCGGGACTAGCACAGATACGCAGTATTTT. Translated: CASSPPGTSTDTQYF. The chain links TRBV5-1 to TRBJ2-3; tentatively, D is TRBD2 (6 bases). The CDR3 length is 15 residues. Germline assignment: CDR1 SGHRS and CDR2 YFSETQ. V was pared by 4 bases and J by 0 bases, with 12 bases between.

J is TRBJ1-5 and V is TRBV19, with 7 bases aligning to TRBD1. Germline V gives CDR1 LNHDA, CDR2 SQIVND (reference sequence). J was trimmed by 4 bases and V by 5 bases; bases with no gene match: 11. This CDR3 has 16 residues. CDR3 bases: TGTGCCAGTAGTCCCACAGGGGAGAGGTGGAATCAGCCCCAGCATTTT. The encoded protein is CASSPTGERWNQPQHF. Together with reference TRBV19 and TRBJ1-5, the CDR3 gives the full variable domain: DGGITQSPKYLFRKEGQNVTLSCEQNLNHDAMYWYRQDPGQGLRLIYYSQIVNDFQKGDIAEGYSVSREKKESFPLTVTSAQKNPTAFYLCASSPTGERWNQPQHFGDGTRLSIL.

This clone was recorded a few times. The chain joins TRBV5-1 to TRBJ2-7, with TRBD2 matching 8 bases. Germline-derived CDR1 and CDR2 are SGHRS and YFSETQ. The CDR3 is made up of 16 amino acids. V was pared by 4 bases and J by 4 bases, with 13 bases of the junction left unmatched. The CDR3 DNA is TGCGCCAGCAGCCCCTCTGGACGGGGGGGCCTGTACGAGCAGTACTTC. Its translation is CASSPSGRGGLYEQYF.

The chain uses TRBV19 and TRBJ1-3; 7 bases match TRBD1. V shed 7 bases, J shed 0 bases, and the junction held 6 bases outside the gene matches. The V gene's germline CDR1 is LNHDA and CDR2 SQIVND (reference sequence). CDR3 length: 15 residues. The CDR3 region is CASTRDRVSGNTIYF. In DNA form, the CDR3 reads TGTGCCAGTACCCGGGACAGAGTCTCTGGAAACACCATATATTTT.

This clone was seen once. This chain connects TRBV7-2 to TRBJ2-5, with unresolved D. The CDR3 extends over 12 amino acids. The germline CDR1 and CDR2 sequences are SGHTA and FQGNSA. V was trimmed by 1 base and J by 5 bases, leaving 5 bases between them. The CDR3 region is CASSLVVETQYF. In DNA, the CDR3 is TGTGCCAGCAGCTTAGTAGTCGAGACCCAGTACTTC.